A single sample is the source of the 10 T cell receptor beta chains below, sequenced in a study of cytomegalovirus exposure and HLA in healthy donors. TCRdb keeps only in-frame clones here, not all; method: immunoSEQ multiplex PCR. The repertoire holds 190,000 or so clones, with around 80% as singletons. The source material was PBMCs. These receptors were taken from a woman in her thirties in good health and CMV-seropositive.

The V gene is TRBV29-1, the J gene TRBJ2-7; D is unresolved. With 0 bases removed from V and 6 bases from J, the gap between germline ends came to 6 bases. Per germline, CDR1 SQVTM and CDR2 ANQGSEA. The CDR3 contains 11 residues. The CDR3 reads CSVEDLSEQYF. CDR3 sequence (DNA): TGCAGCGTTGAAGATCTCAGCGAGCAGTACTTC.

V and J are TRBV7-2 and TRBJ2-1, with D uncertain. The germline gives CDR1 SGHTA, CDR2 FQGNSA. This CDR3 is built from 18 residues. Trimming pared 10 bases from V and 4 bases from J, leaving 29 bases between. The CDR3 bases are TGTGCCAAAATTAAGGTGTCTAGATCTCTGGCTGATTACAATGAGCAGTTCTTC. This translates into CAKIKVSRSLADYNEQFF.

CDR3 in amino acids: CASSGVGKGYEQYF. The CDR3 DNA follows: TGTGCCAGCTCAGGCGTTGGTAAGGGGTACGAGCAGTACTTC. The V and J genes are TRBV18 and TRBJ2-7, with D possibly being TRBD1 (5 bases). The CDR3 extends over 14 amino acids. Deletions cut 5 bases from V and 4 bases from J, with 15 bases between. Per the germline V gene, CDR1 is KGHSH and CDR2 is LQKENI. Combining the CDR3 with reference TRBV18 and TRBJ2-7 gives the whole variable domain NAGVMQNPRHLVRRRGQEARLRCSPMKGHSHVYWYRQLPEEGLKFMVYLQKENIIDESGMPKERFSAEFPKEGPSILRIQQVVRGDSAAYFCASSGVGKGYEQYFGPGTRLTVT.

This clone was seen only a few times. CDR3: CASRTRDRDQPQHF. The CDR3 DNA follows: TGTGCCAGTCGAACCCGGGACAGGGATCAGCCCCAGCATTTT. V gene TRBV19 combines with J gene TRBJ1-5; TRBD1 agrees at 9 bases. The CDR3 runs 14 residues. The germline V gene encodes CDR1 LNHDA and CDR2 SQIVND (reference sequence). V lost 8 bases and J lost 5; bases outside the gene matches: 7.

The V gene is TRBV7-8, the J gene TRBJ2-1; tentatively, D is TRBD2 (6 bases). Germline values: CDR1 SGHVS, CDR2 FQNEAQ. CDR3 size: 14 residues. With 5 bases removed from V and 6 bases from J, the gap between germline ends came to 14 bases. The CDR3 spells CASSRRPGLNEQFF. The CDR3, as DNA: TGTGCCAGCAGCCGACGCCCGGGACTCAATGAGCAGTTCTTC.

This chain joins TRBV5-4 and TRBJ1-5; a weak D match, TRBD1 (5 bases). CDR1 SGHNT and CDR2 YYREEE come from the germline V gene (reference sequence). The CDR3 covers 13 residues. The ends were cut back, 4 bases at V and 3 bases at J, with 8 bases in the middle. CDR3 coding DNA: TGTGCCAGCAGCACTGGGGCCAATCAGCCCCAGCATTTT. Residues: CASSTGANQPQHF. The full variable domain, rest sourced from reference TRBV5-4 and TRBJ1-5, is ETGVTQSPTHLIKTRGQQVTLRCSSQSGHNTVSWYQQALGQGPQFIFQYYREEENGRGNFPPRFSGLQFPNYSSELNVNALELDDSALYLCASSTGANQPQHFGDGTRLSIL.

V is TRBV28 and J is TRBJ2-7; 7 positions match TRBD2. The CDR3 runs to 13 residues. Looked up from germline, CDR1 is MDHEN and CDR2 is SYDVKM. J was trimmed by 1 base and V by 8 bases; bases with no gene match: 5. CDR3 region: CASHPGGSYEQYF. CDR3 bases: TGTGCCAGCCACCCGGGGGGTTCCTACGAGCAGTACTTC.

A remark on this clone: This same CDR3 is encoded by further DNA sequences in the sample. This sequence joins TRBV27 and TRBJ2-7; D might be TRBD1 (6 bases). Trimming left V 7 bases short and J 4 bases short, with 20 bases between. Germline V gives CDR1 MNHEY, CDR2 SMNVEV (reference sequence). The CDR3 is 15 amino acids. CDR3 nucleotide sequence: TGTGCCAGCACCCCTGGGGGCGGAAGTCTTTACGAGCAGTACTTC. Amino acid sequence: CASTPGGGSLYEQYF.

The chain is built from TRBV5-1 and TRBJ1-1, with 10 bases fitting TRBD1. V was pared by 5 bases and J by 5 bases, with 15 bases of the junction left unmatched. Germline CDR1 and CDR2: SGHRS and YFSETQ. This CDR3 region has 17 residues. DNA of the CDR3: TGCGCCAGCAGTCGAAGCTGGGGACAGGGGATTTCAACTGAAGCTTTCTTT. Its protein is CASSRSWGQGISTEAFF.

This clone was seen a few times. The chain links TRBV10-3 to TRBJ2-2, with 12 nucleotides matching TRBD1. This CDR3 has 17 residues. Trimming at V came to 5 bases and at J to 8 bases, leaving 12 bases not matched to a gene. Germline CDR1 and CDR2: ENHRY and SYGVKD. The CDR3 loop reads CAISQMAGQGARGELFF. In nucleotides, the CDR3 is TGTGCCATCAGTCAGATGGCGGGACAGGGGGCTCGGGGGGAGCTGTTTTTT.